The 32 T cell receptor delta chains listed next were all sequenced from one sample in a study of gamma-delta T cells after stem cell transplantation. TCRdb called clones from the RT-PCR reads again using CATT. Seen here are about 3,200 delta-chain clones, 20% to 25% observed once, and the top ten hold roughly 24%. The specimen sequenced was gamma-delta T cells. Receptors were obtained from a human donor. It is not recorded whose cells these are; they may come from a transplant donor.

Of note for this clone: TCRdb records a much larger clone's protein for this DNA, with a difference at residue 14 that likely arises from a read error; the protein given is the translation of the DNA. The chain is built from TRDV2 and TRDJ1, with D maybe TRDD3 (5 bases). CDR1 is GEAIGNYY, CDR2 EKD, per germline. The CDR3 sequence is 16 residues long. The CDR3 bases are TGTGCCTGTGACACCGTCGGGGAACTGTACACCGATAAACCCATCTTT. This codes for CACDTVGELYTDKPIF.

With respect to this clone: The TCRdb record carries a much larger clone's protein, which differs from this DNA's translation at residue 8; a read error is the likely cause, and the protein listed here is the DNA translation. This sequence joins TRDV2 and TRDJ1; TRDD3 matches at 7 bases. J lost 4 bases, V lost 2 bases, and 6 bases had no gene match. Germline lookup yields CDR1 GEAIGNYY and CDR2 EKD. This CDR3 is 14 amino acids long. CDR3: CACDMLGGVDKLIF. The CDR3 coding sequence is TGTGCCTGTGACATGCTGGGGGGCGTCGATAAACTCATCTTT.

A word on this clone: This is likely an artifact of a read error, given a far larger clone one base away. Additional DNA sequences in this sample encode the identical CDR3. CDR3 bases: TGCGCCTGTGACACAGTAGGAACTGGGGGACCGCCGTACACCGATAAACTCATCTTT. Translation gives CACDTVGTGGPPYTDKLIF. The chain uses TRDV2 and TRDJ1, with 9 bases that match TRDD3. CDR1 and CDR2 (germline): GEAIGNYY, EKD. The CDR3 totals 19 residues.

The chain uses TRDV3 and TRDJ1, with TRDD3 matching over 8 bases. CDR1 is TVYSNPD and CDR2 is GDNSRS in the germline V gene (reference sequence). Trimming removed 0 bases from V and 0 bases from J; junction bases left unmatched: 15. The CDR3 is 18 amino acids. CDR3 in DNA: TGTGCCTTTAGATTATCGTGGCGCGTACTGGGGGACACCGATAAACTCATCTTT. As protein: CAFRLSWRVLGDTDKLIF.

As concerns this clone: This likely reflects a read error, since a far larger clone is one base away. The sample has other DNA sequences that encode this CDR3 too. The chain employs TRDV1 and TRDJ2, with TRDD3 identical over 12 bases. In germline, CDR1 is TSWWSYY, CDR2 QGS. The CDR3 has 23 residues. CDR3 sequence: CALGLFLNLGDTFLGTLTAQLFF. The CDR3 bases are TGTGCTCTTGGGCTCTTCCTAAATCTGGGGGATACGTTTTTAGGAACTTTGACAGCACAACTTTTCTTT.

This clone has a handful of counts. This chain joins TRDV1 and TRDJ1, with D possibly TRDD3 on 6 matching bases. The germline V and J ends were trimmed by 0 bases and 4 bases, with 27 bases remaining between them. The CDR3 contains 20 residues. Germline CDR1 is TSWWSYY and CDR2 is QGS. The CDR3 DNA reads as TGTGCTCTTGGGGAACTAGAAACTGTACTGGGCGACGGTGGTATCGATAAACTCATCTTT. It is translated as CALGELETVLGDGGIDKLIF.

Judged by abundance, this clone is medium-sized. V and J are TRDV2 and TRDJ1, with 8 positions matching TRDD3. The CDR3 is made up of 17 amino acids. Germline values: CDR1 GEAIGNYY, CDR2 EKD. V lost 3 bases to trimming and J lost 3 bases; unmatched junction nucleotides: 14. CDR3 in amino acids: CACDSVLGGTVADKLIF. CDR3 in DNA: TGTGCCTGTGACTCTGTACTGGGGGGTACCGTGGCCGATAAACTCATCTTT.

A few counts support this clone. V gene TRDV2 combines with J gene TRDJ1; TRDD3 might be the D (5 bases). The CDR3 totals 17 residues. V gave up 1 base and J gave up 3 bases, with 20 bases separating them. Germline V CDR1 and CDR2: GEAIGNYY, EKD. The CDR3 is CACDTLGTPLGSDKLIF. CDR3 bases: TGTGCCTGTGACACATTGGGGACTCCCTTAGGGTCCGATAAACTCATCTTT.

By its share, this clone is medium-sized. The junction differs from germline at one of its ends, possibly a read error. The chain has TRAV29/DV5 and TRDJ2; 13 bases fit TRDD3. This CDR3 is built from 25 residues. Per germline, CDR1 NSMFDY and CDR2 ISSIKDK. CDR3 nucleotide sequence: TGTGCAGCAAGTAAATGGCCCTTCTCAAACTGGGGGATACGTCCCAAACTACATTTGACAGCACAACTATTCTTT. Its protein is CAASKWPFSNWGIRPKLHLTAQLFF. The complete variable domain, with remaining parts taken from reference TRAV29/DV5 and TRDJ2, reads DQQVKQNSPSLSVQEGRISILNCDYTNSMFDYFLWYKKYPAEGPTFLISISSIKDKNEDGRFTVFLNKSAKHLSLHIVPSQPGDSAVYFCAASKWPFSNWGIRPKLHLTAQLFFGKGTQLIVEP.

This clone is medium-sized within its sample. The rearrangement uses TRDV2 and TRDJ1; D gene unclear. Germline CDR1 reads GEAIGNYY; CDR2 reads EKD. There are 18 residues in the CDR3. The germline V and J ends were trimmed by 0 bases and 0 bases, with 19 bases remaining between them. CDR3 DNA: TGTGCCTGTGACACCTTAGGCCTCAGAGCGCGGTACACCGATAAACTCATCTTT. This sequence encodes CACDTLGLRARYTDKLIF.

A word on this clone: A much larger clone sits a single nucleotide away, making a read error possible. This sequence joins TRDV2 and TRDJ1; D gene unclear. The CDR3 runs 16 residues. In germline, CDR1 is GEAIGNYY, CDR2 EKD. The CDR3, as DNA: TGTGCCTGTTACACCTTAGGGGTTCCGTACACCGATAAACTCATCTTT. Its protein is CACYTLGVPYTDKLIF.

To note about this clone: TCRdb pairs this DNA with a much larger clone's protein that differs at residue 4, likely a read error; the protein shown was translated from the DNA. V is TRDV2 and J is TRDJ1; D is undetermined. Trimming pared 5 bases from V and 1 base from J, leaving 25 bases between. The CDR3 extends over 18 amino acids. In germline, CDR1 is GEAIGNYY, CDR2 EKD. The CDR3 sequence: CACGPVSGPRVVTDKLIF. The CDR3 nucleotides read TGTGCCTGTGGCCCCGTTTCCGGCCCCAGGGTTGTCACCGATAAACTCATCTTT.

The chain links TRDV1 to TRDJ1; TRDD3 matches 12 bases. This CDR3 contains 18 residues. CDR1 is TSWWSYY and CDR2 is QGS in the germline V gene. V trimming: 4 bases; J trimming: 4 bases; junction bases outside the gene matches: 13. CDR3: CALGVGGTTGGYIDKLIF. CDR3 DNA sequence: TGTGCTCTTGGGGTTGGTGGGACTACTGGGGGATACATCGATAAACTCATCTTT.

This clone rates as medium-sized. This specimen includes other DNA sequences encoding the same CDR3. The J gene is TRDJ3, the V gene TRDV1; 10 nucleotides line up with TRDD3. The CDR3 length is 23 residues. V lost 0 bases and J lost 5; bases outside the gene matches: 19. The germline CDR1 and CDR2 sequences are TSWWSYY and QGS. This CDR3 is CALGELSLPGGYNVDRDTRQMFF. The CDR3 DNA follows: TGTGCTCTTGGGGAACTAAGCCTACCTGGGGGATATAACGTCGACCGGGACACCCGACAGATGTTTTTC.

This clone is termed medium-sized. This chain joins TRDV2 and TRDJ1, with 7 bases matching TRDD3. The CDR3 consists of 15 residues. V dropped 4 bases and J dropped 0; count of bases not matched to a gene: 7. Germline CDR1 and CDR2: GEAIGNYY and EKD. DNA of the CDR3: TGTGCCTGTGATGCTCTGGGGGCCGACACCGATAAACTCATCTTT. This sequence encodes CACDALGADTDKLIF.

This rearrangement joins TRDV2 to TRDJ1; 9 nucleotides agree with TRDD3. The J segment lost 2 bases and the V segment lost 3 bases, leaving 9 bases of the junction unmatched. There are 16 residues in the CDR3. Germline V gives CDR1 GEAIGNYY, CDR2 EKD. The CDR3 is CACDPLGDKGTDKLIF. CDR3 coding DNA: TGTGCCTGTGACCCCTTGGGGGATAAGGGGACCGATAAACTCATCTTT.

The chain combines TRDV3 with TRDJ1, with a weak D call TRDD3 (5 bases). The length of the CDR3 is 20 residues. V shed 2 bases and J shed 6 bases, with 37 bases lying between them. The germline gives CDR1 TVYSNPD, CDR2 GDNSRS (reference sequence). As DNA, the CDR3 is TGTGCCTTTTTTCTCTTTGGGGTACTCGGGCTAACTGCCCACCCCAATAAACTCATCTTT. Translation gives CAFFLFGVLGLTAHPNKLIF. The entire variable domain, with the rest obtained from reference TRDV3 and TRDJ1, is as follows: CDKVTQSSPDQTVASGSEVVLLCTYDTVYSNPDLFWYRIRPDYSFQFVFYGDNSRSEGADFTQGRFSVKHILTQKAFHLVISPVRTEDSATYYCAFFLFGVLGLTAHPNKLIFGKGTRVTVEP.

Relative to its sample, this clone is medium-sized. The rearrangement uses TRAV29/DV5 and TRDJ1; D gene uncertain. Germline values: CDR1 NSMFDY, CDR2 ISSIKDK. The CDR3 has 20 residues. Trimming stripped 0 bases from V and 1 base from J, with 28 bases between. DNA of the CDR3: TGTGCAGCAAGCGAAGCCTTTCTACAGGGAGGCTCACGATTCACCGATAAACTCATCTTT. Its translation: CAASEAFLQGGSRFTDKLIF.

Turning to this clone: A far larger clone lies a single base away; this is likely a read error. Other DNA sequences in this specimen translate into the identical CDR3. The gene calls are TRDV2 and TRDJ1; TRDD3 agrees at 8 bases. The CDR3 runs to 17 residues. The germline CDR1 and CDR2 sequences are GEAIGNYY and EKD. J gave up 3 bases and V 6 bases, and 17 bases lay outside the gene matches. The CDR3 here is CACLRLGGSSGSDKLIF. In nucleotides, the CDR3 is TGTGCCTGTCTGAGACTGGGGGGATCGAGTGGATCCGATAAACTCATCTTT.

This clone is termed medium-sized. This chain uses TRDV1 with TRDJ1, with TRDD3 identical over 10 bases. This CDR3 is 22 amino acids long. Trimming at V came to 0 bases and at J to 9 bases, leaving 28 bases not matched to a gene. Per the germline V gene, CDR1 is TSWWSYY and CDR2 is QGS. The CDR3 reads CALGELVPYAGPYWGINQELIF. CDR3 nucleotides: TGTGCTCTTGGGGAACTAGTACCCTACGCGGGGCCCTACTGGGGGATTAATCAGGAACTCATCTTT.

On this clone: A far larger clone is one base from this, pointing to a likely read error. The same CDR3 is also encoded by other DNA sequences in this sample. The chain uses TRDV2 and TRDJ1, with D unresolved. V lost 1 base and J lost 0, with 14 bases in between. Germline V gene data show CDR1 as GEAIGNYY and CDR2 as EKD. The CDR3 loop spans 16 amino acids. Here the CDR3 DNA reads TGTGCCTGTGACACGCTAGGGCTAGAGGACACCGATAAACTCATCTTT. Its protein product is CACDTLGLEDTDKLIF.

On this clone itself: Being one base from a much bigger clone, this may be a read error. The chain has TRDV1 and TRDJ2, with 13 bases lining up with TRDD3. This CDR3 comprises 26 residues. Germline V gives CDR1 TSWWSYY, CDR2 QGS. The V gene end was trimmed by 1 base and the J gene end by 6 bases; junction bases not matched to a gene: 32. This CDR3 is CALGEPPTSYLLGDTRIPRGAAQLFF. Written as DNA, the CDR3 is TGTGCTCTTGGGGAACCCCCTACGTCCTATTTACTGGGGGATACGCGTATCCCGAGGGGGGCAGCACAACTCTTCTTT.

By share of the sample, this clone is medium-sized. The CDR3 sequence is CACDTVGLGHRYTDKLIF. DNA of the CDR3: TGTGCCTGTGACACCGTGGGGCTGGGGCATAGGTACACCGATAAACTCATCTTT. The rearrangement uses TRDV2 and TRDJ1, with D perhaps TRDD3 (6 bases). The CDR3 has 18 amino acids. CDR1 is GEAIGNYY, CDR2 EKD, per germline. The V end was cut by 0 bases, the J end by 0 bases, with 19 bases between.

The chain links TRDV2 to TRDJ1; 11 bases fit TRDD3. The CDR3 runs to 14 residues. With V trimmed by 3 bases and J by 6 bases, 5 bases remained unmatched. Germline V gene lookup returns CDR1 GEAIGNYY and CDR2 EKD. The CDR3 coding sequence is TGTGCCTGTGACCCCGTACTGGGGGATAATAAACTCATCTTT. Translating it yields CACDPVLGDNKLIF.

This chain links TRDV2 with TRDJ1; a weak D match, TRDD3 (5 bases). V was trimmed by 0 bases and J by 0 bases, leaving 19 bases between them. The CDR3 runs 18 residues. Germline lookup yields CDR1 GEAIGNYY and CDR2 EKD. The CDR3 is CACDTVPPPGGHTDKLIF. In nucleotides, the CDR3 is TGTGCCTGTGACACCGTGCCCCCCCCCGGGGGTCACACCGATAAACTCATCTTT.

This rearrangement joins TRAV38-2/DV8 to TRDJ1, with 13 nucleotides matching TRDD3. The CDR3 is 25 residues long. Germline V gives CDR1 TSESDYY, CDR2 QEAYKQQN. V lost 0 bases to trimming and J lost 0 bases; unmatched junction nucleotides: 26. CDR3 nucleotide sequence: TGTGCTTATAGGAGCGCGAGGCCCCCTCGGCCCCACTTGTACTGGGGGATACGTGACACCGATAAACTCATCTTT. Protein: CAYRSARPPRPHLYWGIRDTDKLIF.

The genes are TRDV1 and TRDJ3; the match to TRDD3 covers 9 bases. Unmatched junction bases numbered 20, after V lost 3 bases and J lost 2 bases. The germline V gene encodes CDR1 TSWWSYY and CDR2 QGS. CDR3 length: 23 residues. For the CDR3, the DNA is TGTGCTCTTGGGGATGCCCGACCTACCTTGGGGGATAAGAAACCCTGGGACACCCGACAGATGTTTTTC. Residues: CALGDARPTLGDKKPWDTRQMFF.

As concerns this clone: This is likely an artifact of a read error, given a far larger clone one base away. The same CDR3 also results from other DNA sequences found in this sample. The chain has TRDV2 and TRDJ3; 9 bases map to TRDD3. This CDR3 contains 23 residues. Germline V lookup: CDR1 GEAIGNYY, CDR2 EKD. In nucleotides, the CDR3 is TGTGCCTGCGACACTCTAGGAGAACTGGGGGACCCCTTGAGCTCCTGGGACACCCGACAGATGTTTTTC. Translation gives CACDTLGELGDPLSSWDTRQMFF.

Judged by abundance, this clone is medium-sized (0.01 to 0.1%). This chain uses TRDV2 with TRDJ1; the D gene is possibly TRDD3 (6 bases). The CDR3 contains 17 residues. V lost 3 bases to trimming and J lost 3 bases, with 22 bases between them. CDR1 GEAIGNYY and CDR2 EKD come from the germline V gene. The CDR3 is CACDLVLGRGRADKLIF. The CDR3 bases are TGTGCCTGTGACCTTGTACTGGGCCGTGGACGGGCCGATAAACTCATCTTT.

About this clone: The protein given by TCRdb reflects a much larger clone and differs at residue 17 from this DNA's translation, likely from a read error; the protein shown is the DNA's translation. The gene calls are TRDV2 and TRDJ1; 9 bases align to TRDD3. This CDR3 has 19 residues. Germline V gene sequence: CDR1 GEAIGNYY, CDR2 EKD. The CDR3: CACDSIQSWLGDDTDKPIF. CDR3 DNA sequence: TGTGCCTGTGACTCTATACAATCCTGGCTGGGGGATGACACCGATAAACCCATCTTT.

As regards this clone: This may be a read error, as it is one base from a much larger clone. The sample carries other DNA sequences with the same CDR3. The chain joins TRDV2 to TRDJ1; D is perhaps TRDD3 (6 bases). Germline V CDR1 and CDR2: GEAIGNYY, EKD. CDR3 length: 16 residues. Trimming shortened V by 0 bases and J by 0 bases, and 13 bases separated the two germline ends. This CDR3 reads CACDTVWGDYTDKLIF. The DNA for the CDR3 is TGTGCCTGTGACACCGTCTGGGGAGATTACACCGATAAACTCATCTTT.

Points on this clone: Since a much larger clone is just one base distant, this may be a read error. J is TRDJ1 and V is TRDV2, with a weak D call TRDD3 (6 bases). The CDR3 totals 16 residues. From germline, CDR1 is GEAIGNYY and CDR2 EKD. Written as DNA, the CDR3 is TGTGCCTGTGATCCGCTGGGGACTGCATACACCGATAAACCCATCTTT. It translates to CACDPLGTAYTDKPIF.